This TCR beta chain stems from a study of cytomegalovirus exposure and HLA in healthy donors. CDR3 length: 15 residues. V was clipped by 3 bases and J by 5 bases; unmatched bases: 8. Germline V CDR1 and CDR2: LGHNA, YSLEER. PCR used 60 Vbeta primers and 13 Jbeta primers. Profiled with immunoSEQ multiplex PCR; TCRdb holds only in-frame clones, not every one. The profile shows approximately 110,000 clones, under 90% of them singletons. V usage is TRBV4-3 and J usage is TRBJ2-5, with 8 nucleotides matching TRBD2. Sequencing was performed on PBMCs. The sequence came from a woman in her 30s in good health and CMV-seronegative. CDR3 region: CASSHSVAGLETQYF. CDR3 DNA: TGCGCCAGCAGCCATTCAGTAGCGGGATTGGAGACCCAGTACTTC.